A selection of T cell receptor beta chains follows, all from one sample in a study of PD-L1 blockade in urothelial cancer. Only in-frame clones appear in the TCRdb table, and some are missing; sequencing was by immunoSEQ multiplex PCR. The sample includes 45,000 to 60,000 clones, approximately 80% of them seen just once. The sequencing here drew on PBMCs, taken around atezolizumab (anti-PD-L1) treatment. These receptors were taken from a man in his forties with urothelial cancer. Both conserved end residues are part of each CDR3. D genes are given only for firm matches. Rows give clone size only sometimes, using once, few, many, or a class for an expanded clone.

J gene | clone size | D gene | V gene | CDR3 DNA | CDR3 protein
TRBJ2-2 | NA | TRBD1 | TRBV5-1 | TGCGCCAGCAGCTTCGGACAGGGGGCGGGCGGGGAGCTGTTTTTT | CASSFGQGAGGELFF
TRBJ2-3 | NA | NA | TRBV30 | TGTGCCTGGGAAGAACGACATATCACAGATACGCAGTATTTT | CAWEERHITDTQYF
TRBJ1-5 | NA | NA | TRBV30 | TGTGCCTGGAGAGGGCGGGGGTCGGGTCAGCCCCAGCATTTT | CAWRGRGSGQPQHF
TRBJ2-1 | NA | TRBD2 | TRBV6-5 | TGTGCCAGCAGCCCTTCTAGCGGGAGATTCAATGAGCAGTTCTTC | CASSPSSGRFNEQFF
TRBJ1-5 | NA | TRBD1 | TRBV2 | TGTGCCAGCAGCCAGACAGGGATAAATCAGCCCCAGCATTTT | CASSQTGINQPQHF
TRBJ1-5 | NA | NA | TRBV6-9 | TGTGCCAGCAGTTACCCTCCGGACAGTTATAGCAATCAGCCCCAGCATTTT | CASSYPPDSYSNQPQHF
TRBJ2-7 | NA | TRBD1 | TRBV28 | TGTGCCAGCAGTCCCCCGGGGACAGATACCTACGAGCAGTACTTC | CASSPPGTDTYEQYF
TRBJ2-5 | NA | NA | TRBV5-1 | TGCGCCAGCAGCTTGGACAGGGGGGGTAGGGAGACCCAGTACTTC | CASSLDRGGRETQYF
TRBJ1-5 | NA | NA | TRBV6-6 | TGTGCCAGCAGTCAAATTTCTCGGGATCAGCCCCAGCATTTT | CASSQISRDQPQHF
TRBJ1-2 | NA | NA | TRBV27 | TGTGCCAGCAGTTTATCGGGTTCAGGGAATGGCTACACCTTC | CASSLSGSGNGYTF
TRBJ2-7 | NA | NA | TRBV11-2 | TGTGCCAGCAGCTCCTCCGGGATAGGGGGCTCCTACGAGCAGTACTTC | CASSSSGIGGSYEQYF
TRBJ2-1 | NA | NA | TRBV21-1 | TGTGCCAGCGTCCCCGGACAGGGCGCCCCTTCCTACAATGAGCAGTTCTTC | CASVPGQGAPSYNEQFF
TRBJ2-5 | NA | TRBD1 | TRBV29-1 | TGCAGCGTTCGGGACAGGTGGGAGACCCAGTACTTC | CSVRDRWETQYF
TRBJ1-1 | NA | NA | TRBV19 | TGTGCCAGTAGTATATTTTTTGGGGGGGCTGGGCCTGAAGCTTTCTTT | CASSIFFGGAGPEAFF
TRBJ2-5 | NA | TRBD1 | TRBV6-6 | TGTGCCAGCAGTGCCTCCGGGACAGGGGGAAAGACCCAGTACTTC | CASSASGTGGKTQYF
TRBJ2-7 | NA | TRBD1 | TRBV29-1 | TGCAGCGTTGAAGGGGGTGGTTGGGACAGGGCCTACGAGCAGTACTTC | CSVEGGGWDRAYEQYF
TRBJ1-5 | NA | TRBD1 | TRBV6-1 | TGTGCCAGCAGCCAAACAGGGGGGGGCAATCAGCCCCAGCATTTT | CASSQTGGGNQPQHF
TRBJ1-5 | few | NA | TRBV19 | TGTGCCAGTAGTATGACAGTTCAGCCCCAGCATTTT | CASSMTVQPQHF
TRBJ1-4 | NA | TRBD1 | TRBV7-8 | TGTGCCAGCAGCTTAGTGGGGACAGCCTCTAATGAAAAACTGTTTTTT | CASSLVGTASNEKLFF
TRBJ2-7 | NA | NA | TRBV28 | TGTGCCAGCAGTTCCCCGGGGAGCTCCTACGAGCAGTACTTC | CASSSPGSSYEQYF
TRBJ1-3 | once | TRBD1 | TRBV5-1 | TGCGCCAGCAGCTTGGACCTGACAGGGGCTGGAAACACCATATATTTT | CASSLDLTGAGNTIYF
TRBJ2-2 | NA | NA | TRBV4-1 | TGCGCCAGCAGGAACACAGGGACCGGGGAGCTGTTTTTT | CASRNTGTGELFF
TRBJ2-7 | NA | TRBD2 | TRBV5-1 | TGCGCCAGCAGCTTGGCCGGTCGATGGGCGGGAGAGTCCTACGAGCAGTACTTC | CASSLAGRWAGESYEQYF
TRBJ2-7 | NA | NA | TRBV7-6 | TGTGCCAGCAGCTTGGGGGAGGTCTCCTACGAGCAGTACTTC | CASSLGEVSYEQYF
TRBJ1-5 | NA | TRBD1 | TRBV6-5 | TGTGCCAGCAGCTCTCGGACAGGGCGCAATCAGCCCCAGCATTTT | CASSSRTGRNQPQHF
TRBJ1-1 | NA | NA | TRBV29-1 | TGCAGCGCAGATTTGACAGGCAATAGGGTAGCTTTCTTT | CSADLTGNRVAFF
TRBJ2-3 | NA | NA | TRBV6-1 | TGTGCCAGCAGGCCCGACGGGAGCACAGATACGCAGTATTTT | CASRPDGSTDTQYF
TRBJ1-4 | NA | NA | TRBV15 | TGTGCCACCAGCACCCGATACAGAACAACTAATGAAAAACTGTTTTTT | CATSTRYRTTNEKLFF
TRBJ1-2 | few | NA | TRBV18 | TGTGCCAGCTCACCCCCATCAGGAGGGCCGGGGTATGGCTACACCTTC | CASSPPSGGPGYGYTF
TRBJ1-1 | NA | NA | TRBV9 | TGTGCCAGCAGCGTAGAAGGCGGAGGAACTGAAGCTTTCTTT | CASSVEGGGTEAFF
TRBJ2-7 | NA | NA | TRBV11-2 | TGTGCCAGCAGCTCCCCGCGATTCCCACTCGAGCAGTACTTC | CASSSPRFPLEQYF
TRBJ2-1 | NA | TRBD2 | TRBV28 | TGTGCCAGCAGTTCGACTAGCGGTCCCCACAATGAGCAGTTCTTC | CASSSTSGPHNEQFF
TRBJ1-1 | NA | TRBD1 | TRBV7-9 | TGTGCCAGCAGCTTAGACGTTGGACAGGGAGAAGCTTTCTTT | CASSLDVGQGEAFF
TRBJ1-3 | once | NA | TRBV7-3 | TGTGCCAGCAGCTTAACGTTTCTTGACAGCCTCTCTGGAAACACCATATATTTT | CASSLTFLDSLSGNTIYF
TRBJ1-1 | NA | NA | TRBV30 | TGTGCCTGGAGTTTAGGCGGGAACACTGAAGCTTTCTTT | CAWSLGGNTEAFF
TRBJ2-7 | NA | NA | TRBV28 | TGTGCCAGCAGGTTTACAGGGATCGGTGAGCAGTACTTC | CASRFTGIGEQYF
TRBJ1-5 | few | TRBD1 | TRBV7-2 | TGTGCCAGCAGCCAGACAGGGGGTTCGAATCAGCCCCAGCATTTT | CASSQTGGSNQPQHF
TRBJ2-7 | NA | NA | TRBV2 | TGTGCCAGCAGCGAGAACAGTTTCGGGCAGTACTTC | CASSENSFGQYF
TRBJ2-1 | NA | TRBD2 | TRBV5-1 | TGCGCCAGCAGTTTAGCGGGGAGCTCCTACAATGAGCAGTTCTTC | CASSLAGSSYNEQFF
TRBJ2-7 | NA | TRBD2 | TRBV9 | TGTGCCAGCAGCGTAGAAGGCGGGAGATCCTACGAGCAGTACTTC | CASSVEGGRSYEQYF
TRBJ2-2 | once | TRBD2 | TRBV27 | TGTGCCAGCAGTATAGGACTAGCGGGATACACCGGGGAGCTGTTTTTT | CASSIGLAGYTGELFF
TRBJ1-3 | NA | NA | TRBV5-1 | TGCGCCAGCAGCCGTGACGGGGGCTCTGGAAACACCATATATTTT | CASSRDGGSGNTIYF
TRBJ1-5 | NA | TRBD1 | TRBV2 | TGTGCCAGCAGTGGACAGGGAATAAGCAATCAGCCCCAGCATTTT | CASSGQGISNQPQHF
TRBJ2-7 | NA | TRBD2 | TRBV5-1 | TGCGCCAGCAGCTTGCGGGTTACTAGCGGGAGGGACGAGCAGTACTTC | CASSLRVTSGRDEQYF
TRBJ2-3 | NA | TRBD2 | TRBV5-1 | TGCGCCAGCAAAAGGGGACTAGCGGGAGGAGATACGCAGTATTTT | CASKRGLAGGDTQYF
TRBJ2-7 | few | NA | TRBV9 | TGTGCCAGCAGCGTAGACGGAGCATGGAACTCCTACGAGCAGTACTTC | CASSVDGAWNSYEQYF
TRBJ2-7 | NA | TRBD1 | TRBV14 | TGTGCCAGCAGCCGACAGGGAAATTCCCACGAGCAGTACTTC | CASSRQGNSHEQYF
TRBJ2-7 | NA | TRBD1 | TRBV18 | TGTGCCAGCGCGTACGGGACAGGGTTTTCCTACGAGCAGTACTTC | CASAYGTGFSYEQYF
TRBJ2-7 | once | NA | TRBV28 | TGTGCCAGCAGTTTTTCGGGGGACGATCAAGGCGAGCAGTACTTC | CASSFSGDDQGEQYF
TRBJ2-6 | NA | TRBD1 | TRBV5-1 | TGCGCCAGCAGCTCCGGGACAGCTTCTGGGGCCAACGTCCTGACTTTC | CASSSGTASGANVLTF
TRBJ2-3 | NA | TRBD1 | TRBV7-6 | TGTGCCAGCAGCTTAGGGACAGGGTTAGGGACAGATACGCAGTATTTT | CASSLGTGLGTDTQYF
TRBJ2-3 | NA | TRBD2 | TRBV6-5 | TGTGCCAGCAGTCTTCTAGCGGGGAGCACAGATACGCAGTATTTT | CASSLLAGSTDTQYF
TRBJ2-5 | NA | NA | TRBV7-9 | TGTGCCAGCAGCTTACTACTGTCCTTCGAGACCCAGTACTTC | CASSLLLSFETQYF
TRBJ1-1 | few | NA | TRBV19 | TGTGCCAGTGGACTCGACGGGGTGAACACTGAAGCTTTCTTT | CASGLDGVNTEAFF
TRBJ1-1 | NA | NA | TRBV7-9 | TGTGCCAGCAGCTTAGAGGCAGGCACTGAAGCTTTCTTT | CASSLEAGTEAFF
TRBJ1-2 | NA | NA | TRBV7-2 | TGTGCCAGCAGCTTAGATGTGGGGGCCACTGCCGGGGGCTACACCTTC | CASSLDVGATAGGYTF
TRBJ2-1 | few | NA | TRBV7-6 | TGTGCCAGCAGCAACGCCCGAGGGAGCTCCTACAATGAGCAGTTCTTC | CASSNARGSSYNEQFF
TRBJ2-3 | few | TRBD2 | TRBV30 | TGTGCCTGGAGATTTCGTAGCGGGAGTCGGTTCACAGATACGCAGTATTTT | CAWRFRSGSRFTDTQYF
TRBJ2-3 | NA | NA | TRBV19 | TGTGCCAGTAGCCCCCGGTCCGATACGCAGTATTTT | CASSPRSDTQYF
TRBJ1-1 | NA | NA | TRBV28 | TGTGCCAGCAGTGCCTCGGTAAACACTGAAGCTTTCTTT | CASSASVNTEAFF